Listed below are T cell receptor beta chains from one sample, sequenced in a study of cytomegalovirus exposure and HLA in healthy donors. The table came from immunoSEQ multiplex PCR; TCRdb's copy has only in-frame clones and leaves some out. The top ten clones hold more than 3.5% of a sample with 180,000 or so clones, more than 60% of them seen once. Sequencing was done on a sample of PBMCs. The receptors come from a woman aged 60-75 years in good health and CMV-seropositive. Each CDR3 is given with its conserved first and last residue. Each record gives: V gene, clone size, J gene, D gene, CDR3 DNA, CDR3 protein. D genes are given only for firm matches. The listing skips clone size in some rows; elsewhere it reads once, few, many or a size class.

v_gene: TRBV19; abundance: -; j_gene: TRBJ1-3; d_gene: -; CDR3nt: TGTGCCAGTAGTACGCAGGGTACTGGAAACACCATATATTTT; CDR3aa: CASSTQGTGNTIYF
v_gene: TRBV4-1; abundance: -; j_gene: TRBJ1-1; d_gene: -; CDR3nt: TGCGCCACCAGCTTTGGGAGGGGTTCGAACACTGAAGCTTTCTTT; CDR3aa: CATSFGRGSNTEAFF
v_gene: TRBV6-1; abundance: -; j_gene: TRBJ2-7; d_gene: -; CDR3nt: TGTGCCAGCAGTGAAGCGGGCAAGTCCTACGAGCAGTACTTC; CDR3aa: CASSEAGKSYEQYF
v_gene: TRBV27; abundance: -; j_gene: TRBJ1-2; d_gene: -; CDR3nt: TGTGCCAGCAGTTTAAGGAGTAACTATGGCTACACCTTC; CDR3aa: CASSLRSNYGYTF
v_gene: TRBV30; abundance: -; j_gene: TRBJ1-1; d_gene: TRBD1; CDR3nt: TGTGCCTGCAGACCGGGACAGGGGTTGACGAAGACTGAAGCTTTCTTT; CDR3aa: CACRPGQGLTKTEAFF
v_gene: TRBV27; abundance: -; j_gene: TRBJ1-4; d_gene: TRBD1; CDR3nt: TGTGCCAGCAGTGAAGGACAGGGAGGAAAACTGTTTTTT; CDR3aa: CASSEGQGGKLFF
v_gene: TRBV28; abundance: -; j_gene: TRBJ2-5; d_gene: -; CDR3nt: TGTGCCAGCAGTCCACCCCGGGGGGCCCACCAAGAGACCCAGTACTTC; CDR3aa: CASSPPRGAHQETQYF
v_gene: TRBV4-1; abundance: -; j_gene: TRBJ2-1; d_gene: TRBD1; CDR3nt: TGCGCCAGCAGCCACCGAACCGGGACAGGGGTTAATGAGCAGTTCTTC; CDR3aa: CASSHRTGTGVNEQFF
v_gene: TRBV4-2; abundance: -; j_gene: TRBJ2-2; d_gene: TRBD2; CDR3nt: TGTGCCAGCAGACTGACTAGCGGGAGCAACACCGGGGAGCTGTTTTTT; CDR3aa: CASRLTSGSNTGELFF
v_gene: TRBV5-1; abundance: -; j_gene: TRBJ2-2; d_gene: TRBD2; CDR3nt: TGCGCCAGCCGAGGACTAGCGGACACCGGGGAGCTGTTTTTT; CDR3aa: CASRGLADTGELFF
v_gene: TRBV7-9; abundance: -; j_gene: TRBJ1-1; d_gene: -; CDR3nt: TGTGCCAGCAGATTACAGGCGAACACTGAAGCTTTCTTT; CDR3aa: CASRLQANTEAFF
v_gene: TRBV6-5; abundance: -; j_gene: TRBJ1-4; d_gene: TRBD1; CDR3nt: TGTGCCAGCAGCCCACTTGACAGGGAGGAAAAACTGTTTTTT; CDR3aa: CASSPLDREEKLFF
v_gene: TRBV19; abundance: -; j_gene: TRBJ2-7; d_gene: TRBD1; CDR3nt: TGTGCCAGTAGTGACCCGGGACAGGGCAGGTACGAGCAGTACTTC; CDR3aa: CASSDPGQGRYEQYF
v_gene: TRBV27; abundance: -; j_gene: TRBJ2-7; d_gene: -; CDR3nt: TGTGCCAGCAGGCGTGTCGTGGGCCGCTACGAGCAGTACTTC; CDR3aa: CASRRVVGRYEQYF
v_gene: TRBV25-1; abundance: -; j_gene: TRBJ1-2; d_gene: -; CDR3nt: TGTGCCAGCAGTGAACACGAGTCAGGGGTCTACACCTTC; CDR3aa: CASSEHESGVYTF
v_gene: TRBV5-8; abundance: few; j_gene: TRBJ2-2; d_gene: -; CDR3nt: TGTGCCAGCAGCTTGGAGAGTGGAGACCTCGGGGAGCTGTTTTTT; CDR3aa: CASSLESGDLGELFF
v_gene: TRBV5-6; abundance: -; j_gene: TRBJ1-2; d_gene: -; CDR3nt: TGTGCCAGCAGCCGCGACAGCTATGGCTACACCTTC; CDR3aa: CASSRDSYGYTF
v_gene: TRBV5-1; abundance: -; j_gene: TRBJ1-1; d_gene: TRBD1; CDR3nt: TGCGCCAGCACCACCAAGGGGGCTGGGGCTGAAGCTTTCTTT; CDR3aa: CASTTKGAGAEAFF
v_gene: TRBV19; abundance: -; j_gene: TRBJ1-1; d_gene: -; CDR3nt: TGTGCCAGTAGTATAGGTAGGGAGTTGAACACTGAAGCTTTCTTT; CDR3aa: CASSIGRELNTEAFF
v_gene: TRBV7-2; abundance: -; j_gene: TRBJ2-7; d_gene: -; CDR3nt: TGTGCCAGCAGCTCCCCCCCATACGAGCAGTACTTC; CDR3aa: CASSSPPYEQYF
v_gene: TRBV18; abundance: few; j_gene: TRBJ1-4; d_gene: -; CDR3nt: TGTGCCAGCTCACCAAATAGCATGCCCGCCGGTAATGAAAAACTGTTTTTT; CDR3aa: CASSPNSMPAGNEKLFF
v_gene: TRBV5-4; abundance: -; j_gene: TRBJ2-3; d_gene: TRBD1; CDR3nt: TGTGCCAGCAGCTTGGCAGGGGGATTGTCAGATACGCAGTATTTT; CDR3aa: CASSLAGGLSDTQYF
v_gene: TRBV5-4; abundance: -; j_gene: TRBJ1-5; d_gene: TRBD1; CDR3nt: TGTGCCAGCAGCCGCGGCGGGGGACAGGGGGCGTTTAGCAATCAGCCCCAGCATTTT; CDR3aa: CASSRGGGQGAFSNQPQHF
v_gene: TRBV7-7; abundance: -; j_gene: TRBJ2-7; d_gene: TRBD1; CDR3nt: TGTGCCAGCAGCTTCGGGACAGGGTCTTACGAGCAGTACTTC; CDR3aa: CASSFGTGSYEQYF
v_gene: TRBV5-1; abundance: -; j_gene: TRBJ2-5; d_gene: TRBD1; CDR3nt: TGCGCCAGCAGCTTGGGGGACAGAGGGATGGAGACCCAGTACTTC; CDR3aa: CASSLGDRGMETQYF
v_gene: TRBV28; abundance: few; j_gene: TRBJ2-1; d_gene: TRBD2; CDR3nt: TGTGCCAGCAGATCCAGCGGGGGGGCTCGGTACAATGAGCAGTTCTTC; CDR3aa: CASRSSGGARYNEQFF
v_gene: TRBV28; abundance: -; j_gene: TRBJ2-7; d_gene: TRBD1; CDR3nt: TGTGCCAGCAGTTTTGGGTCCGGGACAGCAGTACGAATTTACGAGCAGTACTTC; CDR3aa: CASSFGSGTAVRIYEQYF
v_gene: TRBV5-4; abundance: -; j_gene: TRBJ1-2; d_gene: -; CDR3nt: TGTGCCAGCAGCTTGTTGTCTACCTATGGCTACACCTTC; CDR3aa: CASSLLSTYGYTF
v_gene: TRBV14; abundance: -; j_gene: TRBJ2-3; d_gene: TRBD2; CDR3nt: TGTGCCAGCAGCCAAGATAGGGGCTTCCCGGGGAGGGGCACAGATACGCAGTATTTT; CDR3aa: CASSQDRGFPGRGTDTQYF
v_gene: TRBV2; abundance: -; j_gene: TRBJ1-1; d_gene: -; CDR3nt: TGTGCCAGCATTCGGGAGGCAGGGAACACTGAAGCTTTCTTT; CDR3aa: CASIREAGNTEAFF
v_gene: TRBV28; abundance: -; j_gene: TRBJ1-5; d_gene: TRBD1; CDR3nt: TGTGCCAGCAGTTTGCCAGGACAGGGGAGCAATCAGCCCCAGCATTTT; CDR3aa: CASSLPGQGSNQPQHF
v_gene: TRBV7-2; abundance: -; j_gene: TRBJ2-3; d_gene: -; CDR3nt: TGTGCCAGCAGCTTTCGGGGAACAGATACGCAGTATTTT; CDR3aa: CASSFRGTDTQYF
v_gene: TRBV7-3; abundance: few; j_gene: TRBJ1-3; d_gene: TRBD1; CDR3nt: TGTGCCAGCAGTATCACAGGGGAAAGTGGAAACACCATATATTTT; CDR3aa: CASSITGESGNTIYF
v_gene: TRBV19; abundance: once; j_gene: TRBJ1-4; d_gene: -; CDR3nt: TGTGCCAGTAGTATCCAGGGTTATGAAAAACTGTTTTTT; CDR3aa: CASSIQGYEKLFF
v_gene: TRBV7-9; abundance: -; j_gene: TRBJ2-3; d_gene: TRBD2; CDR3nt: TGTGCCAGCAGCTTTCGCCGGACTAGCGGGTTTGCAGATACGCAGTATTTT; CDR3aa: CASSFRRTSGFADTQYF
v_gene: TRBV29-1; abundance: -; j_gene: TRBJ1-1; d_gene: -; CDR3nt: TGCAGCGTTGAAGGGGGGGGAAGAGCTGAAGCTTTCTTT; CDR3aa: CSVEGGGRAEAFF
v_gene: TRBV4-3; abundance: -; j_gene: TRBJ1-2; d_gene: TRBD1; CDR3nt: TGCGCCAGCAGCCAAGAGCCAGGGGGTAGAGGTGGCTACACCTTC; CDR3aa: CASSQEPGGRGGYTF
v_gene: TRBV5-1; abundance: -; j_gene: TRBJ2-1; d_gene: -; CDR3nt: TGCGCCAGCAGCTTGATGGCGGGGACCTACAATGAGCAGTTCTTC; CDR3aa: CASSLMAGTYNEQFF
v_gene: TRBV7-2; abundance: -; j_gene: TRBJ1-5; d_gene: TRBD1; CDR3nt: TGTGCCAGCAGCTTAGAGGGGGGACAGAATCAGCCCCAGCATTTT; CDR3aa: CASSLEGGQNQPQHF
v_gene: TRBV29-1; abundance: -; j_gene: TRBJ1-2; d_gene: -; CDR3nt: TGCAGCGTCGCGGGGACCGTTACCACGGGGCTCTATGGCTACACCTTC; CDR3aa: CSVAGTVTTGLYGYTF
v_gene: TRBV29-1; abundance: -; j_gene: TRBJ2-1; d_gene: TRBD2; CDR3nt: TGCAGCGTACAACTAGCGGGGACTTACAATGAGCAGTTCTTC; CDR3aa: CSVQLAGTYNEQFF
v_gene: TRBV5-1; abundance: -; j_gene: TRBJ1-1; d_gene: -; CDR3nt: TGCGCCAGCAGCTTGGCCGGAACTAGGAACACTGAAGCTTTCTTT; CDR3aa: CASSLAGTRNTEAFF
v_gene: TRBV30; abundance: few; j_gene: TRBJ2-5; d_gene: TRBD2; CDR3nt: TGTGCCTGGAGTATAGGTCTAGCGGGGGCAGGGGAGACCCAGTACTTC; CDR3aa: CAWSIGLAGAGETQYF
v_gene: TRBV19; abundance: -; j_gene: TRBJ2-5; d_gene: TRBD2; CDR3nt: TGTGCCAGTCGACTAGCGGGAACAGAGACCCAGTACTTC; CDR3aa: CASRLAGTETQYF